Shown below are 23 T cell receptor beta chains from a single sample sequenced in a study of shared clonotypes between healthy human individuals. TCRdb keeps only in-frame clones here, not all; method: immunoSEQ multiplex PCR. Among millions of clones listed, more than 85% were seen once. Naivety among CD8 cells was defined by CD45RO negativity and positive CCR7 selection, thereby excluding terminally differentiated effector memory CD45RA+ cells. The material sequenced was naive CD8+ T cells from PBMCs. These receptors were taken from a man in his late teens or twenties in good health. Some clones in this sample may be carry-over from other donors' samples.

Worth noting for this clone: Different DNA sequences within this sample yield the same CDR3. CDR3 DNA: TGCGCCAGCAGCCAAGACCCGGAAGAGACCCAGTACTTC. It is translated as CASSQDPEETQYF. The chain combines TRBV4-1 with TRBJ2-5; the D is unclear. The CDR3 contains 13 residues. Germline CDR1 MGHRA, CDR2 YSYEKL. V lost 0 bases to trimming and J lost 3 bases, with 5 bases between them.

With respect to this clone: The same CDR3 can be traced to other DNA sequences in this sample. The chain couples TRBV27 to TRBJ2-2; D gene uncertain. Trimming removed 3 bases from V and 4 bases from J, with 9 bases in between. This CDR3 region has 14 residues. From germline, CDR1 is MNHEY and CDR2 SMNVEV (reference sequence). CDR3 bases: TGTGCCAGCAGTTTTGGGGTGAGCACCGGGGAGCTGTTTTTT. Its translation: CASSFGVSTGELFF.

V usage is TRBV5-4 and J usage is TRBJ1-2; possible D gene TRBD1, 5 bases. Germline V CDR1 and CDR2: SGHNT, YYREEE (reference sequence). V was pared by 6 bases and J by 8 bases, with 14 bases between. CDR3 length equals 12 residues. CDR3 sequence reads: CASITGGGGYTF. For the CDR3, the DNA is TGTGCCAGCATCACTGGCGGGGGAGGCTACACCTTC.

The chain employs TRBV19 and TRBJ2-7, with 7 bases lining up with TRBD1. CDR1 and CDR2 from the germline V gene are LNHDA and SQIVND (reference sequence). V shed 7 bases and J 5 bases; nucleotides not matched to a gene: 11. The length of the CDR3 is 14 residues. CDR3 amino acids: CASTSTGQGDEQYF. For the CDR3, the DNA is TGTGCCAGTACCTCCACAGGGCAGGGGGACGAGCAGTACTTC.

V is TRBV9 and J is TRBJ2-6; 8 bases align to TRBD1. The V and J ends lost 3 bases and 8 bases, in that order; junction bases with no gene match: 4. Per the germline V gene, CDR1 is SGDLS and CDR2 is YYNGEE. The CDR3 extends over 14 amino acids. The CDR3 spells CASSGRTGSNVLTF. CDR3 bases: TGTGCCAGCAGCGGGAGGACAGGGTCCAACGTCCTGACTTTC.

This clone was detected a few times. CDR3 protein: CASSADRGRGNYGYTF. CDR3 coding DNA: TGCGCCAGCAGCGCGGACAGGGGGCGAGGGAACTATGGCTACACCTTC. The genes are TRBV5-1 and TRBJ1-2, with 11 positions matching TRBD1. The junction had 7 bases not matched to a gene; V was cut back by 4 bases and J by 2 bases. The CDR3 length is 16 residues. CDR1 is SGHRS, CDR2 YFSETQ, per germline.

Written as DNA, the CDR3 is TGTGCCAGCAGCACCACGGGATTAGCGGGAGGTTCCTACGAGCAGTACTTC. Protein: CASSTTGLAGGSYEQYF. The V call is TRBV21-1, the J call TRBJ2-7; whether TRBD2, the table's D call, matches the DNA was not checked. TRBV21-1 is a known pseudogene. The CDR3 extends over 17 amino acids.

This clone appeared once. The V call is TRBV28, the J call TRBJ1-5; D gene ambiguous. Trimming took off 8 bases at V and 10 bases at J, with 9 bases between the two ends. Germline V gene sequence: CDR1 MDHEN, CDR2 SYDVKM. CDR3 length: 10 amino acids. DNA of the CDR3: TGTGCCAGCTCCCTCGCCCCCCAGCATTTT. Residues: CASSLAPQHF.

This clone has only one observation. The chain combines TRBV7-3 with TRBJ2-3, with D perhaps assigned TRBD1 or TRBD2 (5 bases each). V lost 2 bases and J lost 1, with 10 bases in between. Germline V gene data show CDR1 as SGHTA and CDR2 as FQGTGA. The CDR3 runs to 15 residues. CDR3 region: CASSLVGAGTDTQYF. The CDR3 bases are TGTGCCAGCAGCTTAGTCGGGGCGGGCACAGATACGCAGTATTTT.

This clone came up once. The chain is built from TRBV7-9 and TRBJ2-7; D is undetermined. Germline assignment: CDR1 SEHNR and CDR2 FQNEAQ (reference sequence). This CDR3 spans 15 amino acids. V gave up 5 bases and J gave up 3 bases, with 17 bases separating them. CDR3 region: CASSPGPASFYEQYF. CDR3 in DNA: TGTGCCAGCAGCCCCGGACCAGCCAGCTTCTACGAGCAGTACTTC.

CDR3 in amino acids: CAISTTGGAFGYTF. The CDR3 coding sequence is TGTGCCATCAGTACTACAGGGGGCGCCTTCGGCTACACCTTC. J is TRBJ1-2 and V is TRBV10-3, with 9 bases that match TRBD1. Germline V gives CDR1 ENHRY, CDR2 SYGVKD. J gave up 8 bases and V 5 bases, and 9 bases lay outside the gene matches. The CDR3 loop spans 14 amino acids.

V is TRBV6-5 and J is TRBJ1-1; D is unclear. This CDR3 is 14 amino acids long. CDR1 and CDR2 (germline): MNHEY, SVGAGI. V lost 4 bases and J 2 bases, leaving 11 bases between the germline ends. For the CDR3, the DNA is TGTGCCAGCAGTTCAGGAGGACGTAACACTGAAGCTTTCTTT. Encoded protein: CASSSGGRNTEAFF.

V and J are TRBV27 and TRBJ2-7; 10 positions agree with TRBD1. In germline, CDR1 is MNHEY, CDR2 SMNVEV (reference sequence). The CDR3 runs to 15 residues. Germline trimming cut 2 bases from V and 5 bases from J; bases unmatched to any gene: 6. The CDR3 nucleotides read TGTGCCAGCAGTTTACTGGGACAGGGGAATGACGAGCAGTACTTC. Translated, it gives CASSLLGQGNDEQYF.

The V and J genes are TRBV12-5 and TRBJ2-7; tentatively, D is TRBD1 (6 bases). The CDR3 totals 14 residues. Trimming shortened V by 2 bases and J by 5 bases, and 13 bases separated the two germline ends. The germline V gene has CDR1 LGHNT and CDR2 FRNRAP. The CDR3 loop is CASGLSSRGDEQYF. CDR3 sequence (DNA): TGTGCTAGTGGTTTGAGTTCCAGGGGAGACGAGCAGTACTTC.

The CDR3 DNA follows: TGTGCCAGCAGTTTGGGTGGGAGGGCCAAATACGAGCAGTACTTC. It codes for CASSLGGRAKYEQYF. V is TRBV27 and J is TRBJ2-7, with 7 bases fitting TRBD2. The germline gives CDR1 MNHEY, CDR2 SMNVEV (reference sequence). CDR3 size: 15 residues. Trimming removed 3 bases from V and 4 bases from J; junction bases left unmatched: 9.

This clone was counted once. J is TRBJ1-2 and V is TRBV15; TRBD1 might be the D (6 bases). CDR3 size: 23 residues. Deletions cut 0 bases from V and 6 bases from J, with 38 bases between. Germline V gene sequence: CDR1 LNHNV, CDR2 YYDKDF (reference sequence). CDR3 loop: CATSRDQRIGRPGQGWTPNGYTF. CDR3 bases: TGTGCCACCAGCAGAGATCAACGGATCGGTCGCCCAGGGCAGGGGTGGACCCCCAATGGCTACACCTTC.

In DNA, the CDR3 is TGTGCCAGCAGCTCTGTAGTAAATGAGCAGTTCTTC. Translated: CASSSVVNEQFF. The chain uses TRBV7-9 and TRBJ2-1; no definite D call. Trimming pared 4 bases from V and 7 bases from J, leaving 8 bases between. Germline CDR1 and CDR2: SEHNR and FQNEAQ (reference sequence). The CDR3 is 12 amino acids.

This chain uses TRBV7-6 with TRBJ1-1, with a weak D call TRBD1 (5 bases). The CDR3 has 17 amino acids. CDR1 and CDR2 (germline): SGHVS, FNYEAQ. With 3 bases removed from V and 1 base from J, the gap between germline ends came to 18 bases. CDR3: CASSFVVGGRANTEAFF. The CDR3 region has the DNA TGTGCCAGCAGCTTCGTTGTGGGGGGTCGAGCGAACACTGAAGCTTTCTTT.

The CDR3 sequence is CASSVKDDPYEQYF. Here the CDR3 DNA reads TGTGCCAGCAGCGTAAAAGACGATCCCTACGAGCAGTACTTC. The rearrangement links TRBV9 to TRBJ2-7; D remains unclear. The germline V gene has CDR1 SGDLS and CDR2 YYNGEE. The CDR3 runs to 14 residues. V lost 1 base and J lost 2, with 10 bases in between.

The J gene is TRBJ1-4, the V gene TRBV19, with D perhaps TRBD1 (6 bases). With 4 bases removed from V and 2 bases from J, the gap between germline ends came to 11 bases. This CDR3 contains 15 residues. The germline gives CDR1 LNHDA, CDR2 SQIVND (reference sequence). CDR3 residues: CASSTRRGTNEKLFF. Here the CDR3 DNA reads TGTGCCAGTAGTACCCGGAGGGGGACTAATGAAAAACTGTTTTTT.

V usage is TRBV19 and J usage is TRBJ2-3, with D perhaps being TRBD1 or TRBD2 (5 bases each). V gave up 0 bases and J gave up 6 bases, with 16 bases separating them. The germline V gene encodes CDR1 LNHDA and CDR2 SQIVND (reference sequence). The CDR3 loop spans 16 amino acids. DNA of the CDR3: TGTGCCAGTAGTATAGAGGGGACCTCACCGGGGGATACGCAGTATTTT. It encodes CASSIEGTSPGDTQYF.

The chain joins TRBV11-2 to TRBJ1-3; D may be TRBD1 (5 bases). Per the germline V gene, CDR1 is SGHAT and CDR2 is FQNNGV. The V end lost 5 bases, the J end lost 1 base, and 15 bases lay between the germline ends. The CDR3 consists of 16 residues. The CDR3 nucleotides are TGTGCCAGCAGCCCCGGGACGTGGGAATCTGGAAACACCATATATTTT. Translation: CASSPGTWESGNTIYF.

This chain connects TRBV27 to TRBJ2-5, with D perhaps matching TRBD1 (5 bases). Germline lookup yields CDR1 MNHEY and CDR2 SMNVEV (reference sequence). The CDR3 is 14 residues long. V lost 1 base and J lost 4, with 10 bases in between. CDR3 in DNA: TGTGCCAGCAGTTTATTAGGCAGGGCAGAGACCCAGTACTTC. Translated, it gives CASSLLGRAETQYF.